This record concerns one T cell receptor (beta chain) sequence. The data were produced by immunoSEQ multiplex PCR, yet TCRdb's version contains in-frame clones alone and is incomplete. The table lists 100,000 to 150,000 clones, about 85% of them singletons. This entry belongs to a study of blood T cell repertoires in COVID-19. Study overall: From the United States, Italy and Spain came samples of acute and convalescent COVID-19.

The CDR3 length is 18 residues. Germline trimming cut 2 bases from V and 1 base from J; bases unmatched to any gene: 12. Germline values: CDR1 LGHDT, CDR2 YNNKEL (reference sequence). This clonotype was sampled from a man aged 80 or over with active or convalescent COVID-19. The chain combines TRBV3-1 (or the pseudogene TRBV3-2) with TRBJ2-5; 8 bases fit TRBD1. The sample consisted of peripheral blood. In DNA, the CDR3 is TGTGCCAGCAGCCAACCGGCCTTCCGGACAGGGAGCCAAGAGACCCAGTACTTC. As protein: CASSQPAFRTGSQETQYF.